The TCR beta chain described here comes from a study of T-cell memory formation after mild COVID-19. Germline V gene lookup returns CDR1 MGHDK and CDR2 SYGVNS. With 7 bases removed from V and 5 bases from J, the gap between germline ends came to 12 bases. The length of the CDR3 is 13 residues. TCRdb reanalysed the 5' RACE reads using MiXCR and keeps one entry per CDR3 protein. The sample has about 400,000 distinct CDR3 sequences; about 22% are singletons. The specimen was PBMCs or a T cell subset sorted from them (not recorded which). This receptor was identified in an adult woman who had mild COVID-19 (a few samples of this study predate the infection). Cell type and time point are not known. The V call is TRBV25-1, the J call TRBJ1-5, with D possibly matching TRBD1 (6 bases). Here the CDR3 reads CASTDSGDQPQHF. For the CDR3, the DNA is TGTGCCAGCACCGACTCAGGGGATCAGCCCCAGCATTTT.